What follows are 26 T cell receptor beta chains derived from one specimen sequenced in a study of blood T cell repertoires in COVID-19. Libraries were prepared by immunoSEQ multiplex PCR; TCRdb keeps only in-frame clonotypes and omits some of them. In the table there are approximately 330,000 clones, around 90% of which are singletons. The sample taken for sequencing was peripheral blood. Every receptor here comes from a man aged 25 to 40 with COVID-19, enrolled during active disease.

This CDR3 is CASSEHPRGGFNTGELFF. In nucleotides, the CDR3 is TGTGCCAGCAGTGAACACCCACGGGGTGGGTTCAACACCGGGGAGCTGTTTTTT. The chain combines TRBV6-1 with TRBJ2-2; the D gene is possibly TRBD2 (5 bases). This CDR3 region has 18 residues. Germline loops: CDR1 MNHNS, CDR2 SASEGT. Trimming took off 2 bases at V and 2 bases at J, with 18 bases between the two ends.

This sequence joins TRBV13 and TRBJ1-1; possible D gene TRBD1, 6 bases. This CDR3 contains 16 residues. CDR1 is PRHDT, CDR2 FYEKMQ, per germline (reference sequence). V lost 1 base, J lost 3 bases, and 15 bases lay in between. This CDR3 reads CASSLEAQGMDTEAFF. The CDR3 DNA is TGTGCCAGCAGCTTAGAGGCCCAGGGGATGGACACTGAAGCTTTCTTT.

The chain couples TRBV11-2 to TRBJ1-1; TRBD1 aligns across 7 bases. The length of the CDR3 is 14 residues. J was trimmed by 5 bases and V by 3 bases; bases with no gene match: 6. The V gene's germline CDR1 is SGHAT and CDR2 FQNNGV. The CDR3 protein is CASSFPGRGTEAFF. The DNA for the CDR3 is TGTGCCAGCAGCTTTCCCGGCAGGGGGACTGAAGCTTTCTTT.

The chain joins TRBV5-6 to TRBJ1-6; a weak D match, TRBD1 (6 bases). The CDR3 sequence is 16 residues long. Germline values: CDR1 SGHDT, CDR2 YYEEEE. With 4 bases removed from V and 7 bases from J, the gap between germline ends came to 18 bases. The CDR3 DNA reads TGTGCCAGCAGCCCTACAGGGAAATGGGACAATTCACCCCTCCACTTT. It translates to CASSPTGKWDNSPLHF.

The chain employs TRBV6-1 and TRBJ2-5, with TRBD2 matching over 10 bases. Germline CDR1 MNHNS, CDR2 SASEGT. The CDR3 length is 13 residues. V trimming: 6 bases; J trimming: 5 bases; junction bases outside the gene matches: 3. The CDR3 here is CASRLAGTETQYF. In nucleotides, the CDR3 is TGTGCCAGCAGACTAGCGGGGACTGAGACCCAGTACTTC.

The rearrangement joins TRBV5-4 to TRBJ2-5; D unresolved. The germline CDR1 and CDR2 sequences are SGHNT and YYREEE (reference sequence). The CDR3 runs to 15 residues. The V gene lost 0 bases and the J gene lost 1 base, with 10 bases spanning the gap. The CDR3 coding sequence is TGTGCCAGCAGCTTGGCCGCTAAAGCCCAAGAGACCCAGTACTTC. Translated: CASSLAAKAQETQYF.

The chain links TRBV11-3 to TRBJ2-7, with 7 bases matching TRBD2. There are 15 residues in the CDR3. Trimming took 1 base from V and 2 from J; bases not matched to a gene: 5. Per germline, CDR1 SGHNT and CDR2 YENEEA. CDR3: CASSLGASGPYEQYF. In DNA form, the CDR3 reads TGTGCCAGCAGCTTAGGGGCTAGCGGTCCCTACGAGCAGTACTTC. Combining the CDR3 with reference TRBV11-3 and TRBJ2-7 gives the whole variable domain EAGVVQSPRYKIIEKKQPVAFWCNPISGHNTLYWYLQNLGQGPELLIRYENEEAVDDSQLPKDRFSAERLKGVDSTLKIQPAELGDSAVYLCASSLGASGPYEQYFGPGTRLTVT.

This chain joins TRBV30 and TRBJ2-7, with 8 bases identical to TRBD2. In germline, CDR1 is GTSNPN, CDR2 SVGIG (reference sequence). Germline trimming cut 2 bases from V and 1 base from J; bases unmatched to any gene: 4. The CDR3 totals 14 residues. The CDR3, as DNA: TGTGCCTGGAGTCCTCCTAGCGGGTCCTACGAGCAGTACTTC. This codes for CAWSPPSGSYEQYF.

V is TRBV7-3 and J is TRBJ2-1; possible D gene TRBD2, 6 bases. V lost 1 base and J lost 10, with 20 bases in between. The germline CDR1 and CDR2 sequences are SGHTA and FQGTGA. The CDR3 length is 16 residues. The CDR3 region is CASSLNSLASRGEQFF. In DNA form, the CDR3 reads TGTGCCAGCAGCTTAAATTCGCTAGCGAGTCGCGGGGAGCAGTTCTTC.

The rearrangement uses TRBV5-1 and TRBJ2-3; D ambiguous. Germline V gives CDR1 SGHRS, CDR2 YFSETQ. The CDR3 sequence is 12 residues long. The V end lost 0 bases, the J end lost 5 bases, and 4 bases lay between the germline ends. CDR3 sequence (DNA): TGCGCCAGCAGCTTGGTCGGAGATACGCAGTATTTT. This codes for CASSLVGDTQYF. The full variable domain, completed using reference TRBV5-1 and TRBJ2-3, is KAGVTQTPRYLIKTRGQQVTLSCSPISGHRSVSWYQQTPGQGLQFLFEYFSETQRNKGNFPGRFSGRQFSNSRSEMNVSTLELGDSALYLCASSLVGDTQYFGPGTRLTVL.

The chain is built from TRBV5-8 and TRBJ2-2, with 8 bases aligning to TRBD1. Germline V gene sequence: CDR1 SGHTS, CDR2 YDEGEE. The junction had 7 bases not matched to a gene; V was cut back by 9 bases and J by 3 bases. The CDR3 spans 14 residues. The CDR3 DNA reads TGTGCCACCTCAAGACAGGGGTACACCGGGGAGCTGTTTTTT. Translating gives CATSRQGYTGELFF. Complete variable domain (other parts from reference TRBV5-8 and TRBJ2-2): EAGVTQSPTHLIKTRGQQATLRCSPISGHTSVYWYQQALGLGLQFLLWYDEGEERNRGNFPPRFSGRQFPNYSSELNVNALELEDSALYLCATSRQGYTGELFFGEGSRLTVL.

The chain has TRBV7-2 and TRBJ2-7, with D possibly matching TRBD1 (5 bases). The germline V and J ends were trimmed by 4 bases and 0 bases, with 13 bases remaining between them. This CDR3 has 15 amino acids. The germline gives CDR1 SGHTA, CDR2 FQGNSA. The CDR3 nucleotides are TGTGCCAGCAGCTCCCGGCAGGGATACTCCTACGAGCAGTACTTC. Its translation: CASSSRQGYSYEQYF.

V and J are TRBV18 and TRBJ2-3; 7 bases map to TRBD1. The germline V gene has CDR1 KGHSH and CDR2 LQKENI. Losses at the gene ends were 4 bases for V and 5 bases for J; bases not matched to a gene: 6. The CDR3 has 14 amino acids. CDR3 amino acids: CASSLNRGEDTQYF. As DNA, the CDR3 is TGTGCCAGCTCACTTAACAGGGGCGAAGATACGCAGTATTTT.

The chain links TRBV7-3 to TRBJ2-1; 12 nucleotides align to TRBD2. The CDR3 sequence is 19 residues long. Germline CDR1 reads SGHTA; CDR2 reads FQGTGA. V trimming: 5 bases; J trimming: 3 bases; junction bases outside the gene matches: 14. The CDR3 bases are TGTGCCAGCAGCCTTCGATCGACTAGCGGGGGCTCGATCTACAATGAGCAGTTCTTC. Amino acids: CASSLRSTSGGSIYNEQFF.

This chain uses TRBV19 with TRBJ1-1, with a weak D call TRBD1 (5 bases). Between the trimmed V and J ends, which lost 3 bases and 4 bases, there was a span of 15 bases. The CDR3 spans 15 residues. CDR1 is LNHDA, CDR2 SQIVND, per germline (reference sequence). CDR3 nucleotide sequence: TGTGCCAGTAGTATTTCCCTTGCAGGGCCCACTGAAGCTTTCTTT. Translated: CASSISLAGPTEAFF.

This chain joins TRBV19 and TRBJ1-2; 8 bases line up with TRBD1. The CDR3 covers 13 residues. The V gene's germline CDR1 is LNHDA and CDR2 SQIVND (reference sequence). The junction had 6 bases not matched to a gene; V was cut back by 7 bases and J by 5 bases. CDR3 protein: CASTLRQGYGYTF. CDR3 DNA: TGTGCCAGTACTCTTCGACAGGGGTATGGCTACACCTTC. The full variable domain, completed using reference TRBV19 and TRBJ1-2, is DGGITQSPKYLFRKEGQNVTLSCEQNLNHDAMYWYRQDPGQGLRLIYYSQIVNDFQKGDIAEGYSVSREKKESFPLTVTSAQKNPTAFYLCASTLRQGYGYTFGSGTRLTVV.

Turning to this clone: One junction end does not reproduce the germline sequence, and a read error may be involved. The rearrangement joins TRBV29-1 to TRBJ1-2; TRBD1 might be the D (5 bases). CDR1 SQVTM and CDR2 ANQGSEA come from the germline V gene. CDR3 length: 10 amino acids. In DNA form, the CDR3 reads TGCAGCGTTGAGTGGGGCTCACTTAGGTTC. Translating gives CSVEWGSLRF.

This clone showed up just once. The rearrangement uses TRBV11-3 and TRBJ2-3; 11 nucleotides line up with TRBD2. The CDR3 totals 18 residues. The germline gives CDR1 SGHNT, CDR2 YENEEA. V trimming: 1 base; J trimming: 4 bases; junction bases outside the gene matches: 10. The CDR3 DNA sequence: TGTGCCAGCAGCTTAGGTGGTCCTCTAGCGGGGGGCCCAGATACGCAGTATTTT. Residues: CASSLGGPLAGGPDTQYF.

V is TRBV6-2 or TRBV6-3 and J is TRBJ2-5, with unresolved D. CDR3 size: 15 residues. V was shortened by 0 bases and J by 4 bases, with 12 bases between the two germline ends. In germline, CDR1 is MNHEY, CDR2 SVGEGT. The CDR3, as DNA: TGTGCCAGCAGTTACTCGAGGCTTCTGAGAGAGACCCAGTACTTC. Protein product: CASSYSRLLRETQYF.

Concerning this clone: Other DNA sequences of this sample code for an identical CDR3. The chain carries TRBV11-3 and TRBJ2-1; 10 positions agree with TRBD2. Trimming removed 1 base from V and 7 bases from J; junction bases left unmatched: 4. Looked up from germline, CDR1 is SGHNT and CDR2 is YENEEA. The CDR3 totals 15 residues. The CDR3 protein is CASSLGLAGVNEQFF. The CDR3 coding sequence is TGTGCCAGCAGCTTAGGTCTAGCGGGAGTTAATGAGCAGTTCTTC.

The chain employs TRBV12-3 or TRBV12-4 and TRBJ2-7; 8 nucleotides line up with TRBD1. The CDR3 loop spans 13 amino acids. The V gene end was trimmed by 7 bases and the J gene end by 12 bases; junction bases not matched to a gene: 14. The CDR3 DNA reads TGTGCCAGCAAGCCGCAGGGGGCGCCCCTCTCGTACTTC. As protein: CASKPQGAPLSYF.

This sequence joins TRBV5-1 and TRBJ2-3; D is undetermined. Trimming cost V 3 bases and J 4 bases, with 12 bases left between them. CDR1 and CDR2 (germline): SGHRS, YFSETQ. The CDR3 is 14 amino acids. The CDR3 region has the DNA TGCGCCAGCAGCTCGGTCCCAGGATCAGATACGCAGTATTTT. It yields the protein CASSSVPGSDTQYF.

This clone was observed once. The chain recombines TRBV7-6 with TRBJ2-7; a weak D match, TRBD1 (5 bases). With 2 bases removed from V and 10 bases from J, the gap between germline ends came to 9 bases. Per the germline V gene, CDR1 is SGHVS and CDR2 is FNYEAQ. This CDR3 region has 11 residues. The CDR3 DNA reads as TGTGCCAGCAGCTTATCAGGGCTCCAGTACTTC. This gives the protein CASSLSGLQYF.

Here the CDR3 DNA reads TGTGCCAGCACCTTCGACAGGGCGCCTCAGCCCCAGCATTTT. Translation gives CASTFDRAPQPQHF. This chain connects TRBV6-5 to TRBJ1-5; 7 positions match TRBD1. The junction had 9 bases not matched to a gene; V was cut back by 7 bases and J by 6 bases. The CDR3 totals 14 residues. The germline gives CDR1 MNHEY, CDR2 SVGAGI.

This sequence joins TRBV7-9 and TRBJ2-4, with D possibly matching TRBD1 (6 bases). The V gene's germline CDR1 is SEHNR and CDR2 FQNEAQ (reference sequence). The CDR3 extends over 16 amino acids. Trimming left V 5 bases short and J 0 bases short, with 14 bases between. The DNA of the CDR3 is TGTGCCAGCAGCCCTGGGGGCTCAATAGCCAAAAACATTCAGTACTTC. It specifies CASSPGGSIAKNIQYF.

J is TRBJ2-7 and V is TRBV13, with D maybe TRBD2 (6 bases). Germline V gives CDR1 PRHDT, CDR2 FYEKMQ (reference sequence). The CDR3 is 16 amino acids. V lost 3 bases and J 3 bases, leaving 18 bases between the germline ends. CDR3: CASSFPPGAEGYEQYF. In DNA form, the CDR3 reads TGTGCCAGCAGCTTCCCACCGGGTGCGGAGGGCTACGAGCAGTACTTC.